These 10 T cell receptor beta chains were sequenced from one sample in a study of Tregs in tolerant kidney transplant recipients. Using immunoSEQ multiplex PCR, the repertoire was profiled, and TCRdb retains in-frame clones only, with some absent. Of over 50,000 clones detected, around four fifths appear once; the ten largest clones hold about 5.5%. The sequenced material came from CD4+ T cells from blood. All receptors come from a human donor in good health.

The chain recombines TRBV6-1 with TRBJ2-1, with D unresolved. V lost 6 bases, J lost 9 bases, and 12 bases lay in between. This CDR3 contains 12 residues. Germline assignment: CDR1 MNHNS and CDR2 SASEGT. As DNA, the CDR3 is TGTGCCAGCAGCATGGGCTCCGGTGAGCAGTTCTTC. Its protein is CASSMGSGEQFF.

V is TRBV6-1 and J is TRBJ1-2; D not resolved. V gave up 7 bases and J gave up 4 bases, with 10 bases separating them. The CDR3 contains 12 residues. The germline gives CDR1 MNHNS, CDR2 SASEGT. CDR3 residues: CASNVGIYGYTF. Written as DNA, the CDR3 is TGTGCCAGCAATGTGGGGATCTATGGCTACACCTTC.

The chain joins TRBV10-3 to TRBJ1-2; D not certain. Germline CDR1 reads ENHRY; CDR2 reads SYGVKD. CDR3 length: 13 residues. The ends were cut back, 3 bases at V and 6 bases at J, with 11 bases in the middle. CDR3 in amino acids: CAISDIVIDGYTF. CDR3 in DNA: TGTGCCATCAGTGATATAGTTATCGATGGCTACACCTTC.

A note on this clone: The junction shows a germline mismatch at one end, possibly a read error. The chain recombines TRBV7-2 with TRBJ2-3; D perhaps matches TRBD2 (6 bases). There are 15 residues in the CDR3. Looked up from germline, CDR1 is SGHTA and CDR2 is FQGNSA. The DNA for the CDR3 is TGTGCCAGCAGATTAGGTGGAGGGGAGGCAGATACGCAGTATTTT. Its protein is CASRLGGGEADTQYF.

This clone was seen only a few times. The chain couples TRBV15 to TRBJ1-3; D unresolved. This CDR3 spans 16 amino acids. Germline loops: CDR1 LNHNV, CDR2 YYDKDF (reference sequence). The V end was cut by 3 bases, the J end by 0 bases, with 12 bases between. The CDR3 bases are TGTGCCACCAGCAGGGACGGCCCACGCTCTGGAAACACCATATATTTT. Translation: CATSRDGPRSGNTIYF.

The chain is built from TRBV15 and TRBJ2-2; D not resolved. The CDR3 loop spans 17 amino acids. Per germline, CDR1 LNHNV and CDR2 YYDKDF (reference sequence). Trimming removed 0 bases from V and 1 base from J, with 12 bases in between. The CDR3 coding sequence is TGTGCCACCAGCAGAGATTTCGGACGGTTGAACACCGGGGAGCTGTTTTTT. This codes for CATSRDFGRLNTGELFF. Variable domain in full (rest from reference TRBV15 and TRBJ2-2): DAMVIQNPRYQVTQFGKPVTLSCSQTLNHNVMYWYQQKSSQAPKLLFHYYDKDFNNEADTPDNFQSRRPNTSFCFLDIRSPGLGDTAMYLCATSRDFGRLNTGELFFGEGSRLTVL.

In this sample, this clone turned up a few times. This sequence joins TRBV7-2 and TRBJ1-1; possible D gene TRBD1, 5 bases. The CDR3 totals 14 residues. Trimming pared 2 bases from V and 1 base from J, leaving 8 bases between. CDR1 is SGHTA, CDR2 FQGNSA, per germline. The chain's CDR3 is CASSLMGENTEAFF. In nucleotides, the CDR3 is TGTGCCAGCAGCTTAATGGGGGAGAACACTGAAGCTTTCTTT.

The chain links TRBV7-2 to TRBJ1-2; D is unresolved. V lost 2 bases and J lost 6, with 10 bases in between. CDR3 length: 13 residues. Germline-derived CDR1 and CDR2 are SGHTA and FQGNSA. In DNA form, the CDR3 reads TGTGCCAGCAGCTTACAATCGGGGAATGGCTACACCTTC. This sequence encodes CASSLQSGNGYTF.

This clone was seen more than once but under ten times. The chain combines TRBV30 with TRBJ1-3; D is possibly TRBD1 (5 bases). CDR1 and CDR2 (germline): GTSNPN, SVGIG (reference sequence). The CDR3 extends over 17 amino acids. The V and J ends lost 2 bases and 1 base respectively, with 18 bases between them. In DNA, the CDR3 is TGTGCCTGGAGTAAAGGCAGGGACCCAAGGTCTGGAAACACCATATATTTT. As protein: CAWSKGRDPRSGNTIYF.

The chain has TRBV5-1 and TRBJ1-1; weak D call: TRBD1 (5 bases). The germline V and J ends were trimmed by 0 bases and 0 bases, with 6 bases remaining between them. Per the germline V gene, CDR1 is SGHRS and CDR2 is YFSETQ. This CDR3 is 14 amino acids long. The CDR3 DNA sequence: TGCGCCAGCAGCTTGGGACAGATGAACACTGAAGCTTTCTTT. The encoded protein is CASSLGQMNTEAFF.